The clone carrying this T cell receptor beta chain was counted only a few times. Its antigen is still unknown. Following extraction, RNA underwent reverse transcription to cDNA, which served as the sequencing template. TCRdb's table, derived via immunoSEQ multiplex PCR, lists solely in-frame clones and lacks some. The sample includes 200,000 to 250,000 clones, 35% to 45% of them seen just once. The V end lost 6 bases, the J end lost 5 bases, and 14 bases lay between the germline ends. CDR3 length: 13 amino acids. Germline-derived CDR1 and CDR2 are MNHEY and SMNVEV (reference sequence). These data come from a study of CD8+ T cells in alopecia areata. Study details: Patients in the treated group were given tofacitinib by mouth, 5 to 10 mg twice a day. Treated patients were scored for severity by percent of scalp affected. Tofacitinib dosing lasted 6 to 18 months, which was then followed by 6 months off drug.

The treatment was: oral pan-JAK inhibitor, 5-10 mg twice daily. General study results and limits: Higher clonality than in normal scalp was seen in lesional scalp, especially alopecia totalis/universalis.

The sequencing used CD4+ T cells sorted from blood, collected at approximately week 30, from a patient treated with tofacitinib. The genes are TRBV27 and TRBJ2-7; D is possibly TRBD1 (5 bases). The clonotype was recovered from a human donor with alopecia areata. In DNA form, the CDR3 reads TGTGCCAGCAGATGGAATCAGGGAAACGAGCAGTACTTC. Residues: CASRWNQGNEQYF.